This note documents a single TCR beta chain sequence. This could be a read error, since a much larger clone is one nucleotide away. The library came from three nested PCR rounds adapted from ARM-PCR protocols. TCRdb reprocessed the multiplex PCR reads via MiXCR and lists one record per CDR3 protein. The sample has about 120,000 distinct CDR3 sequences, over 70% seen once; the top ten hold 20% to 25%. The CDR3 spans 13 residues. In germline, CDR1 is KGHSH, CDR2 LQKENI. The data stem from a study of tumor and adjacent non-tumor tissue in lung cancer. The template was RNA from unsorted bulk tissue. Sequencing was carried out using lung tumor tissue. V gene TRBV18 combines with J gene TRBJ1-3, with unresolved D. This clonotype was obtained from a man aged 70 or older with non-small cell lung cancer. CDR3 sequence (DNA): TGTGTCAGCTCACAACAATCTGGAAACACCATATATTTT. Amino acid sequence: CVSSQQSGNTIYF.